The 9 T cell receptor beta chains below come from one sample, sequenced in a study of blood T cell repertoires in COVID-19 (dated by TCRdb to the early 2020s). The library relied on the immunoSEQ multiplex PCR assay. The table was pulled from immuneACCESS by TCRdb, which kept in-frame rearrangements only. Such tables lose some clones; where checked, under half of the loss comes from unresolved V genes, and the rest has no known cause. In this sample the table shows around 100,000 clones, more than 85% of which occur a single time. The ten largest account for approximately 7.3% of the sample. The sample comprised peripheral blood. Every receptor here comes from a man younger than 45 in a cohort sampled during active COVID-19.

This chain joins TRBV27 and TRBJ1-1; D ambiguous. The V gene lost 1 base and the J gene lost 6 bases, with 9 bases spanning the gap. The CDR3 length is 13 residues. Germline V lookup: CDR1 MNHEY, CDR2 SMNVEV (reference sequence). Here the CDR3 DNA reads TGTGCCAGCAGTTTATTTATCGGGGCTGAAGCTTTCTTT. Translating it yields CASSLFIGAEAFF.

In DNA, the CDR3 is TGTGCCAGCAGCAGCCACACGGGTACAAAAGAGACCCAGTACTTC. This sequence encodes CASSSHTGTKETQYF. The chain has TRBV21-1 and TRBJ2-5; TRBD2, the D gene given by the table, was not confirmed from the DNA. TRBV21-1 is given as a pseudogene. The CDR3 consists of 15 residues.

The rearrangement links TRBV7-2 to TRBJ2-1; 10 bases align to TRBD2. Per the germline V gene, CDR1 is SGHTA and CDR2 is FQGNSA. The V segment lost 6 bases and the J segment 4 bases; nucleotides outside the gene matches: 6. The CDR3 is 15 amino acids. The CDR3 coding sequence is TGTGCCAGCAGTCGAACTAGCGGGGTGTACAATGAGCAGTTCTTC. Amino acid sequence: CASSRTSGVYNEQFF.

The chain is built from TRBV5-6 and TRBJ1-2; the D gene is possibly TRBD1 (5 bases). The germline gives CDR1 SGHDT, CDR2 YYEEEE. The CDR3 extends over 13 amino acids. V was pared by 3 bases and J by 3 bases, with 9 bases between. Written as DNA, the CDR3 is TGTGCCAGCAGCTCCACGACAGACTATGGCTACACCTTC. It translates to CASSSTTDYGYTF.

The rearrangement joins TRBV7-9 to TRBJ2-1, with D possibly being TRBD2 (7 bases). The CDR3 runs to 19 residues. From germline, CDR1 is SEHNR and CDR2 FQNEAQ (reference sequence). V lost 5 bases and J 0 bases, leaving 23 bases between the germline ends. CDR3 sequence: CASSPWGGGLSSSYNEQFF. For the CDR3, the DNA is TGTGCCAGCAGCCCCTGGGGAGGGGGGCTATCCAGCTCCTACAATGAGCAGTTCTTC.

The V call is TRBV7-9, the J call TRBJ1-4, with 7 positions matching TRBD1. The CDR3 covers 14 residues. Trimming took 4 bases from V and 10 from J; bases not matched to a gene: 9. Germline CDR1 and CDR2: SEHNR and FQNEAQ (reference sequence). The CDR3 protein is CASSSPDRKGKLFF. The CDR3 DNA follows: TGTGCCAGCAGCTCCCCGGACAGGAAGGGAAAACTGTTTTTT.

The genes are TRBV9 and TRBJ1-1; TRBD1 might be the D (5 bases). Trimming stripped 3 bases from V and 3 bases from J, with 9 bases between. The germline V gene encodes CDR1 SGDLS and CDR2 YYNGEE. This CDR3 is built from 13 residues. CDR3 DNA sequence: TGTGCCAGCAGCGCATGGGGGGACACTGAAGCTTTCTTT. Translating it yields CASSAWGDTEAFF.

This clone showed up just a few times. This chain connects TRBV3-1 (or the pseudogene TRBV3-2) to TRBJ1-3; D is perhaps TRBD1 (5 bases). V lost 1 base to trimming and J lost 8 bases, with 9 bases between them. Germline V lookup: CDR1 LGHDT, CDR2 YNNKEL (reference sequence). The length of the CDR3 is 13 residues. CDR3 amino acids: CASSQAGGYTIYF. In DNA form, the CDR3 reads TGTGCCAGCAGCCAAGCGGGGGGGTACACCATATATTTT.

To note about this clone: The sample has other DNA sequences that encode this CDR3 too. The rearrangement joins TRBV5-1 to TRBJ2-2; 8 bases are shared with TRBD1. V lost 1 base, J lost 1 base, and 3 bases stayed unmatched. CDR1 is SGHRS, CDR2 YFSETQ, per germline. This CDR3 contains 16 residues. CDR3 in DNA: TGCGCCAGCAGCTTGAATGGACAGGGGAACACCGGGGAGCTGTTTTTT. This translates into CASSLNGQGNTGELFF.